Presented here are 10 T cell receptor beta chains from one specimen sequenced in a study of CD8 T cells in Susac syndrome. Reverse transcription used about 0.5 to 1 ug RNA and random hexamers. TCRdb processed the immunoSEQ multiplex PCR reads anew with MiXCR; each CDR3 protein has one entry. This sample has 130,000 or so distinct CDR3 sequences; around 86% occur once, and the top ten carry around 0.49%. Sequenced: CD8+ T cells from PBMCs. The source is a human donor with multiple sclerosis.

This clonotype was seen a few times. The V gene is TRBV6-6, the J gene TRBJ1-2, with D perhaps TRBD1 (5 bases). V lost 0 bases and J lost 6, with 8 bases in between. The CDR3 loop spans 13 amino acids. In germline, CDR1 is MNHNY, CDR2 SVGAGI (reference sequence). The CDR3 DNA follows: TGTGCCAGCAGTTACTCCGGGACGCATGGCTACACCTTC. This gives the protein CASSYSGTHGYTF.

The V gene is TRBV5-5, the J gene TRBJ1-5; 9 bases align to TRBD1. CDR1 is SGHKS, CDR2 YYEKEE, per germline (reference sequence). The trim removed 6 bases at V and 3 bases at J, leaving 10 bases unmatched. This CDR3 comprises 16 residues. CDR3 in DNA: TGTGCCAGCACCTTCGTTGGGGACAGGGCCAATCAGCCCCAGCATTTT. It is translated as CASTFVGDRANQPQHF.

The CDR3 loop reads CASSLTLPWGLGAGELFF. CDR3 bases: TGTGCCAGCAGCTTGACCCTTCCCTGGGGTTTGGGGGCCGGGGAGCTGTTTTTT. The genes are TRBV5-5 and TRBJ2-2; D tentatively fits TRBD1 or TRBD2 (5 bases each). The CDR3 is 18 residues long. V was pared by 1 base and J by 6 bases, with 22 bases between. Germline V gene lookup returns CDR1 SGHKS and CDR2 YYEKEE (reference sequence).

The rearrangement joins TRBV12-3 or TRBV12-4 to TRBJ1-5; a weak D match, TRBD1 (6 bases). The CDR3 has 12 residues. V lost 7 bases and J lost 6, with 10 bases in between. CDR3 protein: CASTSGVQPQHF. Here the CDR3 DNA reads TGTGCCAGCACTTCAGGGGTTCAGCCCCAGCATTTT.

The chain is built from TRBV12-3 or TRBV12-4 and TRBJ2-1; maybe TRBD2 (5 bases). V lost 6 bases, J lost 7 bases, and 22 bases lay in between. The CDR3 length is 16 residues. The DNA for the CDR3 is TGTGCCAGCAGAGGCGGGCGGTCGAGTGTAGTTAATGAGCAGTTCTTC. It yields the protein CASRGGRSSVVNEQFF.

There are a few counts of this clonotype. This rearrangement joins TRBV28 to TRBJ2-7; D is ambiguous. This CDR3 is built from 14 residues. V lost 3 bases and J 2 bases, leaving 11 bases between the germline ends. The germline V gene encodes CDR1 MDHEN and CDR2 SYDVKM. The CDR3 protein is CASSFSAPPYEQYF. CDR3 coding DNA: TGTGCCAGCAGTTTCTCAGCTCCCCCCTACGAGCAGTACTTC. Together with reference TRBV28 and TRBJ2-7, the CDR3 gives the full variable domain: DVKVTQSSRYLVKRTGEKVFLECVQDMDHENMFWYRQDPGLGLRLIYFSYDVKMKEKGDIPEGYSVSREKKERFSLILESASTNQTSMYLCASSFSAPPYEQYFGPGTRLTVT.

V is TRBV19 and J is TRBJ1-1; D call uncertain. The CDR3 length is 12 residues. Germline assignment: CDR1 LNHDA and CDR2 SQIVND (reference sequence). V was shortened by 2 bases and J by 4 bases, with 5 bases between the two germline ends. The CDR3 region is CASSIIGTEAFF. Here the CDR3 DNA reads TGTGCCAGTAGTATAATTGGCACTGAAGCTTTCTTT.

The V and J genes are TRBV3-1 and TRBJ2-1, with 8 bases aligning to TRBD2. Germline CDR1 and CDR2: LGHDT and YNNKEL (reference sequence). This CDR3 region has 16 residues. V lost 4 bases, J lost 8 bases, and 13 bases stayed unmatched. The CDR3 sequence: CASSPQSGGAFDEQFF. The CDR3 bases are TGTGCCAGCAGCCCCCAATCCGGGGGGGCCTTTGATGAGCAGTTCTTC.

The rearrangement joins TRBV4-3 to TRBJ2-1; 9 bases line up with TRBD2. In germline, CDR1 is LGHNA, CDR2 YSLEER. The V segment lost 5 bases and the J segment 7 bases; nucleotides outside the gene matches: 9. The CDR3 extends over 15 amino acids. CDR3 DNA sequence: TGCGCCAGCAGCAAGGTAGCGGGAGCGGGAAATGAGCAGTTCTTC. Its protein is CASSKVAGAGNEQFF.

A word on this clonotype: Sequence at one end of the junction differs from germline and may be a read error. This chain uses TRBV20-1 with TRBJ1-2; D not certain. There are 14 residues in the CDR3. The germline gives CDR1 DFQATT, CDR2 SNEGSKA (reference sequence). DNA of the CDR3: TGCATTGCTAGAAGTATCGGGTCCCCGGGGGGCTACACCTTC. The encoded protein is CIARSIGSPGGYTF.